This T cell receptor (beta chain) originates from a study of cytotoxic CD8 clonotypes in ibrutinib-treated CLL. Study-wide context: Patients: around 11 relapsed/refractory, roughly 15 treatment-naive, 17 IGHV unmutated. Mean per-sample yields comprised about 270,000 productive templates and tens of thousands of productive rearrangements.

Germline CDR1 is SGHVS and CDR2 is FQNEAQ. Trimming removed 5 bases from V and 4 bases from J, with 11 bases in between. This CDR3 has 13 residues. This clone was seen a handful of times. As yet, its antigen is unknown. TCR beta library input comprised about 2 micrograms of genomic DNA from cryopreserved PBMCs. Study-wide findings and caveats: Public clonotypes occurred uncommonly; on treatment, they contracted or remained stable.

Measured with immunoSEQ multiplex PCR; TCRdb has only the in-frame clones, and not every one. The data contain approximately 120,000 clones, around 84% of them singletons. The chain is built from TRBV7-8 and TRBJ1-2; D unresolved. The sequence was collected from a human donor with chronic lymphocytic leukemia. Sequenced material: PBMCs, taken after 24 months of ibrutinib treatment. The CDR3 loop reads CASSPQTTYGYTF. CDR3 bases: TGTGCCAGCAGCCCTCAGACAACCTATGGCTACACCTTC.